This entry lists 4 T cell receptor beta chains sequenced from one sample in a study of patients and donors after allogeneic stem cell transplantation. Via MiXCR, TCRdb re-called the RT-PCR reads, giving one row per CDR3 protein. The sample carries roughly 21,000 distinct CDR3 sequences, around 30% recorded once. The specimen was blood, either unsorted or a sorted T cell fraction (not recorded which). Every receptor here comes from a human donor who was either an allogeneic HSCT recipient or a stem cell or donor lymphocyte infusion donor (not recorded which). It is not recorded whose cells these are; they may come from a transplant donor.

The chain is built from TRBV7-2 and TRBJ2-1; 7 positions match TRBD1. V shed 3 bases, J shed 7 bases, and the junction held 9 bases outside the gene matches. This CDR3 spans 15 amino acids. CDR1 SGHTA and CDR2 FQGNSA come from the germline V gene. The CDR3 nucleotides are TGTGCCAGCAGCTTGGCCGGGACAGTAGTTAATGAGCAGTTCTTC. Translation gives CASSLAGTVVNEQFF.

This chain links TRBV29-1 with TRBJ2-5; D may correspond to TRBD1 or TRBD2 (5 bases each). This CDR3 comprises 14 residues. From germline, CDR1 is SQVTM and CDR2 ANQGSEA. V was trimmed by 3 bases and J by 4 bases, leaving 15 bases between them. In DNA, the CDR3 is TGCAGCGTTGATGGGGGTCGTCGAGGAGAGACCCAGTACTTC. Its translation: CSVDGGRRGETQYF. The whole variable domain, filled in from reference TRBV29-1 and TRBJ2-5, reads SAVISQKPSRDICQRGTSLTIQCQVDSQVTMMFWYRQQPGQSLTLIATANQGSEATYESGFVIDKFPISRPNLTFSTLTVSNMSPEDSSIYLCSVDGGRRGETQYFGPGTRLLVL.

The CDR3 DNA reads as TGTGCCAGCAGTCGCGGATTCCGGGGGACCCAGTACTTC. Amino acid sequence: CASSRGFRGTQYF. This sequence joins TRBV12-3 or TRBV12-4 and TRBJ2-5, with D possibly being TRBD2 (5 bases). V was cut by 5 bases and J by 7 bases, with 14 bases left in between. The CDR3 has 13 residues.

The DNA for the CDR3 is TGTGCCAGCACCCGTGGGCCCCTGTATGGCTACACCTTC. Its translation: CASTRGPLYGYTF. The rearrangement links TRBV9 to TRBJ1-2; D is unresolved. In germline, CDR1 is SGDLS, CDR2 YYNGEE. V was shortened by 6 bases and J by 5 bases, with 14 bases between the two germline ends. This CDR3 region has 13 residues.